These T cell receptor beta chains were read from a single sample in a study of beta chain features in type 1 diabetes. Some clones are missing from TCRdb's copy, which holds only in-frame ones; the method was immunoSEQ multiplex PCR. The sample consists of 120,000 to 150,000 clones, 40% to 55% of them appearing once. What was sequenced was Tregs from blood. These receptor sequences come from a man between 18 and 35 years old in good health. Each CDR3 is given with its conserved first and last residue. A D gene is named only where the DNA matches it firmly. Expanded clones are given a class, and other clones once, few, many or no size at all.

d_gene: TRBD1; v_gene: TRBV18; len: 14; j_gene: TRBJ1-1; abundance: -; CDR3nt: TGTGCCAGCTCACCCGTGGGACAGGCAGCGGCCGCTTTCTTT; CDR3aa: CASSPVGQAAAAFF
d_gene: TRBD1; v_gene: TRBV7-9; len: 13; j_gene: TRBJ1-1; abundance: few; CDR3nt: TGTGCCAGCAGTTCGACAGGGTTCACTGAAGCTTTCTTT; CDR3aa: CASSSTGFTEAFF
d_gene: -; v_gene: TRBV7-8; len: 13; j_gene: TRBJ2-7; abundance: -; CDR3nt: TGTGCCAGCAGCCCCGGGACTCCCTACGAGCAGTACTTC; CDR3aa: CASSPGTPYEQYF
d_gene: TRBD2; v_gene: TRBV5-1; len: 18; j_gene: TRBJ2-1; abundance: -; CDR3nt: TGCGCCAGCAGCGGGTATTCGGGACTAGCGGGACTAAACAATGAGCAGTTCTTC; CDR3aa: CASSGYSGLAGLNNEQFF
d_gene: TRBD1; v_gene: TRBV7-9; len: 13; j_gene: TRBJ1-2; abundance: -; CDR3nt: TGTGCCAGCAGCCTGGGGACAGGATCAGGCTACACCTTC; CDR3aa: CASSLGTGSGYTF
d_gene: -; v_gene: TRBV6-5; len: 14; j_gene: TRBJ2-7; abundance: -; CDR3nt: TGTGCCAGCAGTCAGCAGGGGAACTCCTACGAGCAGTACTTC; CDR3aa: CASSQQGNSYEQYF
d_gene: -; v_gene: TRBV5-1; len: 16; j_gene: TRBJ2-3; abundance: -; CDR3nt: TGCGCCAGCAGCCCGCTAACCCGACAGAACACAGATACGCAGTATTTT; CDR3aa: CASSPLTRQNTDTQYF
d_gene: -; v_gene: TRBV5-5; len: 12; j_gene: TRBJ1-2; abundance: few; CDR3nt: TGTGCCAGCAGAAGGGGTGTAGGTGGCTACACCTTC; CDR3aa: CASRRGVGGYTF
d_gene: TRBD1; v_gene: TRBV5-1; len: 13; j_gene: TRBJ2-7; abundance: few; CDR3nt: TGCGCCAGCAGAGGGACAGCGTCCTACGAGCAGTACTTC; CDR3aa: CASRGTASYEQYF
d_gene: TRBD2; v_gene: TRBV10-3; len: 13; j_gene: TRBJ2-2; abundance: -; CDR3nt: TGTGCCATCGGCGGGAGGGTCGGCGGGGAGCTGTTTTTT; CDR3aa: CAIGGRVGGELFF
d_gene: -; v_gene: TRBV5-1; len: 16; j_gene: TRBJ1-3; abundance: once; CDR3nt: TGCGCCAGCAGCCCTCGGGTTCTTAGTCCTGGAAACACCATATATTTT; CDR3aa: CASSPRVLSPGNTIYF
d_gene: -; v_gene: TRBV4-2; len: 13; j_gene: TRBJ1-2; abundance: -; CDR3nt: TGTGCCAGCAGCCAAACACGGGACTATGGCTACACCTTC; CDR3aa: CASSQTRDYGYTF
d_gene: TRBD2; v_gene: TRBV28; len: 17; j_gene: TRBJ2-5; abundance: -; CDR3nt: TGTGCCAGCAGTTTCGTCGACCTAGCGGGGAGATATGAGACCCAGTACTTC; CDR3aa: CASSFVDLAGRYETQYF
d_gene: -; v_gene: TRBV6-1; len: 18; j_gene: TRBJ2-6; abundance: -; CDR3nt: TGTGCCAGCAGTGCCACGCCGGGCAGGGGCTCCGGGGCCAACGTCCTGACTTTC; CDR3aa: CASSATPGRGSGANVLTF
d_gene: TRBD2; v_gene: TRBV23-1; len: 18; j_gene: TRBJ2-7; abundance: few; CDR3nt: TGCGCCAGCAGTCAATCGACTAGCGGAGCTCCCCTACAATACGAGCAGTACTTC; CDR3aa: CASSQSTSGAPLQYEQYF
d_gene: TRBD1; v_gene: TRBV9; len: 16; j_gene: TRBJ1-4; abundance: -; CDR3nt: TGTGCCAGCAGCACCGGGACAGGCGCAACTAATGAAAAACTGTTTTTT; CDR3aa: CASSTGTGATNEKLFF
d_gene: -; v_gene: TRBV2; len: 12; j_gene: TRBJ2-2; abundance: -; CDR3nt: TGTGCCAGCCAGTCCGGGGGCGGGGAGCTGTTTTTT; CDR3aa: CASQSGGGELFF
d_gene: TRBD2; v_gene: TRBV10-2; len: 15; j_gene: TRBJ2-1; abundance: -; CDR3nt: TGCGCCAGCAGACCGAGCGGGAGAGCTAACAATGAGCAGTTCTTC; CDR3aa: CASRPSGRANNEQFF
d_gene: TRBD1; v_gene: TRBV6-6; len: 13; j_gene: TRBJ2-7; abundance: -; CDR3nt: TGTGCCAGCAGGTCCGGGACAGGGGTCGAGCAGTACTTC; CDR3aa: CASRSGTGVEQYF
d_gene: TRBD2; v_gene: TRBV19; len: 16; j_gene: TRBJ2-2; abundance: -; CDR3nt: TGTGCCAGCGATAACCAGCGGGGGGTGAACACCGGGGAGCTGTTTTTT; CDR3aa: CASDNQRGVNTGELFF
d_gene: -; v_gene: TRBV9; len: 15; j_gene: TRBJ2-1; abundance: -; CDR3nt: TGTGCCAGCAGCGTAAGCCAGCGGCGGAACAATGAGCAGTTCTTC; CDR3aa: CASSVSQRRNNEQFF
d_gene: TRBD2; v_gene: TRBV19; len: 17; j_gene: TRBJ2-3; abundance: once; CDR3nt: TGTGCCAGTGAAACTAGCGGGAGATTCTGGGGCACAGATACGCAGTATTTT; CDR3aa: CASETSGRFWGTDTQYF
d_gene: -; v_gene: TRBV9; len: 14; j_gene: TRBJ2-3; abundance: -; CDR3nt: TGTGCCAGCAGCGTAACGGTCGGCACAGATACGCAGTATTTT; CDR3aa: CASSVTVGTDTQYF
d_gene: -; v_gene: TRBV10-3; len: 13; j_gene: TRBJ2-3; abundance: -; CDR3nt: TGTGCCATCAGTGCTAGCGTCCCAGATACGCAGTATTTT; CDR3aa: CAISASVPDTQYF
d_gene: -; v_gene: TRBV2; len: 14; j_gene: TRBJ1-2; abundance: -; CDR3nt: TGTGCCAGCATAGGCAGGGAAGCTAACTATGGCTACACCTTC; CDR3aa: CASIGREANYGYTF
d_gene: TRBD1; v_gene: TRBV18; len: 18; j_gene: TRBJ2-6; abundance: few; CDR3nt: TGTGCCAGCTCACCACTTACAGGGGGTGCAACCAGTGGAGGCGTCCTGACTTTC; CDR3aa: CASSPLTGGATSGGVLTF
d_gene: -; v_gene: TRBV28; len: 14; j_gene: TRBJ2-4; abundance: -; CDR3nt: TGTGCCAGCAATGCCCCGCCGGTATCGAACATTCAGTACTTC; CDR3aa: CASNAPPVSNIQYF
d_gene: TRBD2; v_gene: TRBV2; len: 13; j_gene: TRBJ2-1; abundance: -; CDR3nt: TGTGCCAGCAGGACTAGCGCCTACAATGAGCAGTTCTTC; CDR3aa: CASRTSAYNEQFF
d_gene: -; v_gene: TRBV5-4; len: 16; j_gene: TRBJ2-3; abundance: -; CDR3nt: TGTGCCAGCAGCTTGGCCCGGGTTAGGAGCACAGATACGCAGTATTTT; CDR3aa: CASSLARVRSTDTQYF
d_gene: -; v_gene: TRBV7-9; len: 13; j_gene: TRBJ2-2; abundance: -; CDR3nt: TGTGCCAGCAGCCTACTTCGGACCGGGGAGCTGTTTTTT; CDR3aa: CASSLLRTGELFF
d_gene: -; v_gene: TRBV29-1; len: 12; j_gene: TRBJ2-7; abundance: -; CDR3nt: TGCAGCGTTTCGGGGGGCAGCTACGAGCAGTACTTC; CDR3aa: CSVSGGSYEQYF
d_gene: -; v_gene: TRBV5-8; len: 15; j_gene: TRBJ2-7; abundance: -; CDR3nt: TGTGCCAGCAGCTTGGTTAGCGGTGTTTCCTACGAGCAGTACTTC; CDR3aa: CASSLVSGVSYEQYF
d_gene: TRBD1; v_gene: TRBV25-1; len: 16; j_gene: TRBJ1-2; abundance: -; CDR3nt: TGTGCCAGCAGTGGTCCATTGGGACAGGCTTCCTATGGCTACACCTTC; CDR3aa: CASSGPLGQASYGYTF
d_gene: -; v_gene: TRBV7-3; len: 13; j_gene: TRBJ2-6; abundance: few; CDR3nt: TGTGCCAGCAGGGAGACTGGGGCCAACGTCCTGACTTTC; CDR3aa: CASRETGANVLTF
d_gene: TRBD1; v_gene: TRBV19; len: 14; j_gene: TRBJ1-5; abundance: few; CDR3nt: TGTGCCAGTACCCCCAGGGGGACGGGACAGCCCCAGCATTTT; CDR3aa: CASTPRGTGQPQHF
d_gene: TRBD1; v_gene: TRBV6-6; len: 15; j_gene: TRBJ1-1; abundance: -; CDR3nt: TGTGCCAGCAGTTACTCTTCCGGCAGGGGGCTTAAAGCTTTCTTT; CDR3aa: CASSYSSGRGLKAFF
d_gene: -; v_gene: TRBV6-4; len: 14; j_gene: TRBJ2-7; abundance: -; CDR3nt: TGTGCCAGCAGTCTTGAGCCTGGTTCCTACGAGCAGTACTTC; CDR3aa: CASSLEPGSYEQYF
d_gene: -; v_gene: TRBV18; len: 15; j_gene: TRBJ2-3; abundance: -; CDR3nt: TGTGCCAGCTCACCACGTGGCAGGAGCACAGATACGCAGTATTTT; CDR3aa: CASSPRGRSTDTQYF
d_gene: -; v_gene: TRBV7-9; len: 15; j_gene: TRBJ2-2; abundance: -; CDR3nt: TGTGCCAGCAGCTTAGTGTCTACGGGGTCCGGGGAGCTGTTTTTT; CDR3aa: CASSLVSTGSGELFF
d_gene: -; v_gene: TRBV5-4; len: 16; j_gene: TRBJ1-6; abundance: -; CDR3nt: TGTGCCAGCAGCCCTCTACCGGGAGGCTATAATTCACCCCTCCACTTT; CDR3aa: CASSPLPGGYNSPLHF
d_gene: TRBD2; v_gene: TRBV11-2; len: 17; j_gene: TRBJ2-3; abundance: few; CDR3nt: TGTGCCAGCAGCTTAAGGCGCCCTAGCGGGACCCCAAATACGCAGTATTTT; CDR3aa: CASSLRRPSGTPNTQYF
d_gene: TRBD2; v_gene: TRBV6-5; len: 15; j_gene: TRBJ2-1; abundance: few; CDR3nt: TGTGCCAGCAGTCCGCTAGCGGGACCATACAATGAGCAGTTCTTC; CDR3aa: CASSPLAGPYNEQFF
d_gene: TRBD1; v_gene: TRBV27; len: 17; j_gene: TRBJ1-6; abundance: -; CDR3nt: TGTGCCAGCAGTTACAGGAACAGGGGGAGGTATAATTCACCCCTCCACTTT; CDR3aa: CASSYRNRGRYNSPLHF
d_gene: -; v_gene: TRBV30; len: 14; j_gene: TRBJ2-1; abundance: once; CDR3nt: TGTGCCTGGAGTTCAGGGTTCTCCTACAATGAGCAGTTCTTC; CDR3aa: CAWSSGFSYNEQFF
d_gene: -; v_gene: TRBV2; len: 12; j_gene: TRBJ2-7; abundance: few; CDR3nt: TGTGCCAGCAGTGTCCAGGGTTACGAGCAGTACTTC; CDR3aa: CASSVQGYEQYF
d_gene: -; v_gene: TRBV5-4; len: 15; j_gene: TRBJ2-5; abundance: few; CDR3nt: TGTGCCAGCAGCTTGGACTCAAACCACCAAGAGACCCAGTACTTC; CDR3aa: CASSLDSNHQETQYF
d_gene: -; v_gene: TRBV5-1; len: 12; j_gene: TRBJ2-2; abundance: -; CDR3nt: TGCGCCAGCAGCTCTAACACCGGGGAGCTGTTTTTT; CDR3aa: CASSSNTGELFF
d_gene: -; v_gene: TRBV6-6; len: 14; j_gene: TRBJ1-6; abundance: -; CDR3nt: TGTGCCAGCAGCCCAGTAACCTATAATTCACCCCTCCACTTT; CDR3aa: CASSPVTYNSPLHF
d_gene: TRBD2; v_gene: TRBV10-3; len: 15; j_gene: TRBJ2-1; abundance: few; CDR3nt: TGTGCCATCGGGAGGCGGGGGAGCTCCTACAATGAGCAGTTCTTC; CDR3aa: CAIGRRGSSYNEQFF
d_gene: -; v_gene: TRBV7-3; len: 17; j_gene: TRBJ1-5; abundance: few; CDR3nt: TGTGCCAGCAGCCCCGCGAGAAGCCCGGTTAGCAATCAGCCCCAGCATTTT; CDR3aa: CASSPARSPVSNQPQHF
d_gene: TRBD2; v_gene: TRBV11-2; len: 19; j_gene: TRBJ2-7; abundance: few; CDR3nt: TGTGCCAGCAGCTTAGTTGGCGGGACTAGCGGGAGGCTAACCTACGAGCAGTACTTC; CDR3aa: CASSLVGGTSGRLTYEQYF
d_gene: -; v_gene: TRBV9; len: 14; j_gene: TRBJ2-5; abundance: few; CDR3nt: TGTGCCAGCAGCGTAGTCCCAGATGGAGAGACCCAGTACTTC; CDR3aa: CASSVVPDGETQYF
d_gene: TRBD1; v_gene: TRBV5-6; len: 15; j_gene: TRBJ1-1; abundance: -; CDR3nt: TGTGCCAGCAGCCTGACAGGGAGGACGCTCACTGAAGCTTTCTTT; CDR3aa: CASSLTGRTLTEAFF
d_gene: TRBD1; v_gene: TRBV7-2; len: 18; j_gene: TRBJ1-2; abundance: -; CDR3nt: TGTGCCAGCAGCTTAGCCCCCGGGACAGGGGTCCACAACTATGGCTACACCTTC; CDR3aa: CASSLAPGTGVHNYGYTF
d_gene: TRBD1; v_gene: TRBV5-1; len: 13; j_gene: TRBJ2-7; abundance: -; CDR3nt: TGCGCCAGCAGTCCTCGACAGGGGTACGAGCAGTACTTC; CDR3aa: CASSPRQGYEQYF